This TCR beta chain originates from a study of patients and donors after allogeneic stem cell transplantation. MiXCR was run by TCRdb on the RT-PCR reads, yielding one entry per CDR3 protein. This table holds 190,000 or so distinct CDR3 sequences, less than 50% found once. V lost 6 bases, J lost 8 bases, and 29 bases lay in between. The CDR3 has 18 residues. This receptor was obtained from a human donor who was either an allogeneic HSCT recipient or a stem cell or donor lymphocyte infusion donor (not recorded which). It is not recorded whose cells these are; they may come from a transplant donor. Material: blood, either unsorted or a sorted T cell fraction (not recorded which). V and J are TRBV12-3 or TRBV12-4 and TRBJ1-5; the D gene is possibly TRBD1 (6 bases). CDR3 loop: CASSPGAAGLRVWEPQHF. The CDR3 nucleotides read TGTGCCAGCAGCCCGGGGGCCGCAGGGCTTCGAGTTTGGGAGCCCCAGCATTTT.